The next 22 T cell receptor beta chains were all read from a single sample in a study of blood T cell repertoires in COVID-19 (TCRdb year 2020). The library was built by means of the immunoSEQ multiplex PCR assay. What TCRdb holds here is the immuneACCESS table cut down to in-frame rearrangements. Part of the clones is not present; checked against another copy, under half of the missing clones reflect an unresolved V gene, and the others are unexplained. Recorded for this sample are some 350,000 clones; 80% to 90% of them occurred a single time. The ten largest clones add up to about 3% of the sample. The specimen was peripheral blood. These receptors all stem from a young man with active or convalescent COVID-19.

The CDR3 is CASSGRDRGGTEAFF. The CDR3 region has the DNA TGCGCCAGCAGCGGTCGGGACAGGGGTGGTACTGAAGCTTTCTTT. The rearrangement uses TRBV4-3 and TRBJ1-1; 10 bases align to TRBD1. V lost 5 bases to trimming and J lost 5 bases; unmatched junction nucleotides: 8. Germline V gene data show CDR1 as LGHNA and CDR2 as YSLEER. This CDR3 is 15 amino acids long.

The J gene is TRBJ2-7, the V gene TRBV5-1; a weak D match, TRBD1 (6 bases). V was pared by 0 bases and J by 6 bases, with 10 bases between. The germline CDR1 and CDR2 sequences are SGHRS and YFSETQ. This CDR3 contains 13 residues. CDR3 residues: CASSLDRVSEQYF. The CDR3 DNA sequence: TGCGCCAGCAGCTTGGACAGGGTAAGCGAGCAGTACTTC. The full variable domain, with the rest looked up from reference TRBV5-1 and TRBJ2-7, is KAGVTQTPRYLIKTRGQQVTLSCSPISGHRSVSWYQQTPGQGLQFLFEYFSETQRNKGNFPGRFSGRQFSNSRSEMNVSTLELGDSALYLCASSLDRVSEQYFGPGTRLTVT.

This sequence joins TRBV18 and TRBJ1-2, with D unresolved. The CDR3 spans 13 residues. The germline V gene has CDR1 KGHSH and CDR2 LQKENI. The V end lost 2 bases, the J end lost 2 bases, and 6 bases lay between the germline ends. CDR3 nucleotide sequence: TGTGCCAGCTCACCAGAACTGAACTATGGCTACACCTTC. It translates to CASSPELNYGYTF.

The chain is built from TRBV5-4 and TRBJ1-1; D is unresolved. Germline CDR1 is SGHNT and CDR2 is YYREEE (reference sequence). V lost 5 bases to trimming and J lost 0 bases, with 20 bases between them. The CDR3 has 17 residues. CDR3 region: CASSRIAGGPLNTEAFF. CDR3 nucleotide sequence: TGTGCCAGCAGTCGGATCGCGGGTGGCCCGCTGAACACTGAAGCTTTCTTT.

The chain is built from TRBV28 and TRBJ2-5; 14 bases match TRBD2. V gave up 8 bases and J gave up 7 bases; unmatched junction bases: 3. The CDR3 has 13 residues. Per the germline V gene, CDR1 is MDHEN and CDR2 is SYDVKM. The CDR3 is CASGTSGGGTQYF. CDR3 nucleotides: TGTGCCAGCGGGACTAGCGGGGGAGGGACCCAGTACTTC.

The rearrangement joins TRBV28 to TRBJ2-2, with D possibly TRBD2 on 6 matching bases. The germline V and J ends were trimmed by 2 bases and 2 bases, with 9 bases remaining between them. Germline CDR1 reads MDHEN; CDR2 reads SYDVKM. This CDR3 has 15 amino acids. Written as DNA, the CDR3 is TGTGCCAGCAGTTTACGGGGGAGAAACACCGGGGAGCTGTTTTTT. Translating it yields CASSLRGRNTGELFF. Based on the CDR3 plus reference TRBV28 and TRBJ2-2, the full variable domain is DVKVTQSSRYLVKRTGEKVFLECVQDMDHENMFWYRQDPGLGLRLIYFSYDVKMKEKGDIPEGYSVSREKKERFSLILESASTNQTSMYLCASSLRGRNTGELFFGEGSRLTVL.

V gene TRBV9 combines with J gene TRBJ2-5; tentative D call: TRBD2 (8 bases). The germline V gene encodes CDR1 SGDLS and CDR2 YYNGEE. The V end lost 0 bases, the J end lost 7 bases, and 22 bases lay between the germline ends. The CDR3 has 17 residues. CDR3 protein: CASSVATGGGPRGTQYF. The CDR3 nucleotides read TGTGCCAGCAGCGTAGCTACGGGAGGGGGCCCCCGGGGGACCCAGTACTTC.

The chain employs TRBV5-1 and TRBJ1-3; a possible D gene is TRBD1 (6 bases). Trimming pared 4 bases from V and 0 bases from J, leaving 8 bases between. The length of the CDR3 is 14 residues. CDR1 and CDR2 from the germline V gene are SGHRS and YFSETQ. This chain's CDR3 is CASSVQGSGNTIYF. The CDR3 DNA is TGCGCCAGCAGCGTACAGGGCTCTGGAAACACCATATATTTT.

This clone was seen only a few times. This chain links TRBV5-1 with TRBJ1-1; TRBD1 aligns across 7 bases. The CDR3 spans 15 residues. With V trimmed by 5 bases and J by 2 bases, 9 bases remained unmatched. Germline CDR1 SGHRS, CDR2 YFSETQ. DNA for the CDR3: TGCGCCAGCAGTCGGACCGGGACAGCCAACACTGAAGCTTTCTTT. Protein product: CASSRTGTANTEAFF.

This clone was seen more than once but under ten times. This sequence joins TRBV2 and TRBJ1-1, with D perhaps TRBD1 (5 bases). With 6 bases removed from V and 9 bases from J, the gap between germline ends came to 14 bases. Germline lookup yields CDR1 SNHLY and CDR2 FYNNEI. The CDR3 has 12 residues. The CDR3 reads CASSYAGGKAFF. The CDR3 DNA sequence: TGTGCCAGCAGCTACGCGGGGGGAAAAGCTTTCTTT. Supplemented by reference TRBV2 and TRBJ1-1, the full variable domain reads EPEVTQTPSHQVTQMGQEVILRCVPISNHLYFYWYRQILGQKVEFLVSFYNNEISEKSEIFDDQFSVERPDGSNFTLKIRSTKLEDSAMYFCASSYAGGKAFFGQGTRLTVV.

The CDR3 nucleotides are TGTGCCAGCAGCTTAAGCGGAATCACCGGGGAGCTGTTTTTT. Its translation is CASSLSGITGELFF. This chain connects TRBV7-3 to TRBJ2-2; D gene unclear. Trimming took 1 base from V and 4 from J, leaving 7 bases between them. Germline V gives CDR1 SGHTA, CDR2 FQGTGA. The CDR3 consists of 14 residues.

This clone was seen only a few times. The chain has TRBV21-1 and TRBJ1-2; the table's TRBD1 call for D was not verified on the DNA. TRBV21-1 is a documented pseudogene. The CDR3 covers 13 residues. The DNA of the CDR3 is TGTGCCAGCAGCGCCTCAGGGTCTAATGGCTACACCTTC. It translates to CASSASGSNGYTF.

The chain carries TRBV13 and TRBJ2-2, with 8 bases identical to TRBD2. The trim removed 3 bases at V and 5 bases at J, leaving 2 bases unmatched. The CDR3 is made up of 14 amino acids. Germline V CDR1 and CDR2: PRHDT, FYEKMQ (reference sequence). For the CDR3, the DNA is TGTGCCAGCAGCTTCAGCGGGAGTACCGGGGAGCTGTTTTTT. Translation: CASSFSGSTGELFF.

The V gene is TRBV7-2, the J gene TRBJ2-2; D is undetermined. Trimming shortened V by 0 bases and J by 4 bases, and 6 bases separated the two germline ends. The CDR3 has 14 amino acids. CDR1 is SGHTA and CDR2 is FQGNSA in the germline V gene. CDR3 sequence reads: CASSLARGTGELFF. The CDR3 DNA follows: TGTGCCAGCAGCTTAGCACGAGGCACCGGGGAGCTGTTTTTT.

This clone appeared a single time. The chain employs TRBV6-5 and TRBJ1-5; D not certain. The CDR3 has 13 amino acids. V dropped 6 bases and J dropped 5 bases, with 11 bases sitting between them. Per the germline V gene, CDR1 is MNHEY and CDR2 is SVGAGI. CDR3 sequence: CASSDTSHQPQHF. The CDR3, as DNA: TGTGCCAGCAGCGACACTTCACATCAGCCCCAGCATTTT.

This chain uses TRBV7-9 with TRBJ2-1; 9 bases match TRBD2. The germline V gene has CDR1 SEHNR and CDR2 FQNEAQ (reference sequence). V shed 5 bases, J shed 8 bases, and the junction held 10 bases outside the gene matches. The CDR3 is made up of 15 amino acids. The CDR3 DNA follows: TGTGCCAGCAGCCAGGTCAGCGGGAGGTACGATGAGCAGTTCTTC. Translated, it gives CASSQVSGRYDEQFF. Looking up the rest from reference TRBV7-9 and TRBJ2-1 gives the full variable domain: DTGVSQNPRHKITKRGQNVTFRCDPISEHNRLYWYRQTLGQGPEFLTYFQNEAQLEKSRLLSDRFSAERPKGSFSTLEIQRTEQGDSAMYLCASSQVSGRYDEQFFGPGTRLTVL.

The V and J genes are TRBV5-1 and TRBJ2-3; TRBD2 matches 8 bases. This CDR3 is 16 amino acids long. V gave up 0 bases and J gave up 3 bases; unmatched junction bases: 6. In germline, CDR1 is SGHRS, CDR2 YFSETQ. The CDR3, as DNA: TGCGCCAGCAGCTTGGTAGCGGGGACGGGGACAGATACGCAGTATTTT. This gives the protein CASSLVAGTGTDTQYF.

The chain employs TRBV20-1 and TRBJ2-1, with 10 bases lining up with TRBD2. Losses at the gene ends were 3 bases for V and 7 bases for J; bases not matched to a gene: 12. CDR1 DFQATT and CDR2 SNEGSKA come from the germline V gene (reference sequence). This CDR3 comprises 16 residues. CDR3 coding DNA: TGCAGTGCTAGTCAGAGGGCCCAGCGGGGGGGGAATGAGCAGTTCTTC. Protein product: CSASQRAQRGGNEQFF.

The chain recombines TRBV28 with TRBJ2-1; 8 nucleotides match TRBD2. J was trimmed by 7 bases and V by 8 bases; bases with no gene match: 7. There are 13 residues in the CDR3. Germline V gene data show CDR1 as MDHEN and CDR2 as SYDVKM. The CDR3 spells CASGAGGENEQFF. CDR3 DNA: TGTGCCAGCGGCGCGGGAGGAGAGAATGAGCAGTTCTTC.

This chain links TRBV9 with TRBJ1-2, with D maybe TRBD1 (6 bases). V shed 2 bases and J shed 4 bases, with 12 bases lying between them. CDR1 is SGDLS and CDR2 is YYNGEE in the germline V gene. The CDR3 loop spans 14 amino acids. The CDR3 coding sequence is TGTGCCAGCAGCGTGGACAGCCCCTCCTATGGCTACACCTTC. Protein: CASSVDSPSYGYTF.

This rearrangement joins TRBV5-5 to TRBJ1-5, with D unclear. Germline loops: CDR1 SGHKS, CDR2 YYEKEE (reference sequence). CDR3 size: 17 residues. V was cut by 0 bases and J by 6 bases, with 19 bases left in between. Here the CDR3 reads CASSLGARDSMVQPQHF. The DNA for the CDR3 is TGTGCCAGCAGCTTGGGGGCCCGGGATTCGATGGTTCAGCCCCAGCATTTT.

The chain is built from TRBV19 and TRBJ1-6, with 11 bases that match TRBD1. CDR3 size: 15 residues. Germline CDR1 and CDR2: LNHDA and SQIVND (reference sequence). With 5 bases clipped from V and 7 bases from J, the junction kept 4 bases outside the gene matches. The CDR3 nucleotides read TGTGCCAGTAGTGTGGACAGGGGGCGAAATTCACCCCTCCACTTT. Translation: CASSVDRGRNSPLHF.